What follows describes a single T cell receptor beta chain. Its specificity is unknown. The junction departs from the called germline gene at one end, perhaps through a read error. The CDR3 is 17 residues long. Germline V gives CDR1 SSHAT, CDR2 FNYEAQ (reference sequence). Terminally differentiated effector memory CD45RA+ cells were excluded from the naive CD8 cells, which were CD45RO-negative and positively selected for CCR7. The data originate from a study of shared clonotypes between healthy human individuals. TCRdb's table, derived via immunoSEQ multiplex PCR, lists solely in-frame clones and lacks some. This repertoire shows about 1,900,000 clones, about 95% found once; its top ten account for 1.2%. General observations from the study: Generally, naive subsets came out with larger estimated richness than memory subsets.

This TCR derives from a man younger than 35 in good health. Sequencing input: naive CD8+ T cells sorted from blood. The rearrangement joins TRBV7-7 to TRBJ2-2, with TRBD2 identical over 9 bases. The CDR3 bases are TGTGCTAGCAGGCCTGCGAGGCCTAGCGGGGAGACCGGGGAGCTGTTTTTT. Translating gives CASRPARPSGETGELFF.